These 27 T cell receptor beta chains originate from one sample sequenced in a study of cytomegalovirus exposure and HLA in healthy donors. With 60 Vbeta and 13 Jbeta primers, the PCR was carried out. This table comes from immunoSEQ multiplex PCR, and its TCRdb copy is limited to in-frame clones, with some not included. Its clone listing holds about 130,000 clones. The sequencing input was PBMCs. The receptor set was obtained from a woman in her sixties or seventies in good health and CMV-seronegative.

The chain combines TRBV7-3 with TRBJ1-1, with TRBD1 matching over 7 bases. CDR3 length equals 15 residues. Germline V CDR1 and CDR2: SGHTA, FQGTGA. Trimming at V came to 1 base and at J to 6 bases, leaving 8 bases not matched to a gene. The DNA of the CDR3 is TGTGCCAGCAGCTTAATAGGGACAGCCATTCCTGAAGCTTTCTTT. Its protein is CASSLIGTAIPEAFF.

The chain combines TRBV4-2 with TRBJ2-6; the match to TRBD1 covers 11 bases. Looked up from germline, CDR1 is LGHNA and CDR2 is YNFKEQ. Unmatched junction bases numbered 6, after V lost 4 bases and J lost 1 base. This CDR3 spans 18 amino acids. The CDR3 DNA sequence: TGTGCCAGCAGCCTCGGACAGGGGGCGGTTTCTGGGGCCAACGTCCTGACTTTC. Translation: CASSLGQGAVSGANVLTF.

This chain links TRBV6-5 with TRBJ2-3; 7 bases align to TRBD1. Germline CDR1 is MNHEY and CDR2 is SVGAGI. The V segment lost 2 bases and the J segment 4 bases; nucleotides outside the gene matches: 3. The CDR3 is 14 amino acids. CDR3 protein: CASSYQGVADTQYF. Written as DNA, the CDR3 is TGTGCCAGCAGTTACCAGGGGGTTGCAGATACGCAGTATTTT.

The chain combines TRBV11-2 with TRBJ2-3, with TRBD2 matching over 9 bases. The germline gives CDR1 SGHAT, CDR2 FQNNGV. This CDR3 has 16 residues. Unmatched junction bases numbered 7, after V lost 3 bases and J lost 3 bases. The CDR3 region is CASSFASGRRTDTQYF. CDR3 bases: TGTGCCAGCAGCTTCGCCAGCGGGAGGAGGACAGATACGCAGTATTTT.

J is TRBJ2-2 and V is TRBV28; 9 bases map to TRBD1. The CDR3 is 15 residues long. Germline V CDR1 and CDR2: MDHEN, SYDVKM. V trimming: 6 bases; J trimming: 0 bases; junction bases outside the gene matches: 2. Here the CDR3 reads CASSWDRANTGELFF. DNA for the CDR3: TGTGCCAGCAGCTGGGACAGGGCGAACACCGGGGAGCTGTTTTTT.

V and J are TRBV6-6 and TRBJ1-4, with TRBD1 matching over 9 bases. The germline V gene has CDR1 MNHNY and CDR2 SVGAGI (reference sequence). This CDR3 region has 13 residues. The trim removed 4 bases at V and 7 bases at J, leaving 1 base unmatched. The CDR3 region is CASSWTGVEKLFF. CDR3 sequence (DNA): TGTGCCAGCAGTTGGACAGGGGTTGAAAAACTGTTTTTT.

The chain employs TRBV15 and TRBJ2-1, with 7 positions matching TRBD1. The CDR3 runs 16 residues. Germline V gene data show CDR1 as LNHNV and CDR2 as YYDKDF (reference sequence). V dropped 0 bases and J dropped 5; count of bases not matched to a gene: 7. CDR3 region: CATSRDAGTANNEQFF. CDR3 DNA: TGTGCCACCAGCAGAGATGCTGGGACAGCCAACAATGAGCAGTTCTTC.

This chain joins TRBV28 and TRBJ2-5; TRBD2 matches at 9 bases. The CDR3 totals 20 residues. J lost 3 bases, V lost 10 bases, and 27 bases had no gene match. Germline-derived CDR1 and CDR2 are MDHEN and SYDVKM. The CDR3 loop is CANQSGGPSGYSVAEETQYF. The CDR3 DNA reads TGTGCCAATCAAAGCGGGGGGCCATCCGGGTACAGTGTAGCAGAAGAGACCCAGTACTTC.

The V call is TRBV7-6, the J call TRBJ2-2, with 9 bases aligning to TRBD2. Germline CDR1 reads SGHVS; CDR2 reads FNYEAQ. J gave up 2 bases and V 5 bases, and 6 bases lay outside the gene matches. CDR3 length: 16 amino acids. The CDR3 loop reads CASSRGLAHNTGELFF. The CDR3 coding sequence is TGTGCCAGCAGCCGCGGACTAGCGCACAACACCGGGGAGCTGTTTTTT. Using reference TRBV7-6 and TRBJ2-2 for the parts outside the CDR3, the full variable domain is GAGVSQSPRYKVTKRGQDVALRCDPISGHVSLYWYRQALGQGPEFLTYFNYEAQQDKSGLPNDRFSAERPEGSISTLTIQRTEQRDSAMYRCASSRGLAHNTGELFFGEGSRLTVL.

CDR3 nucleotide sequence: TGTGCCTGGAGCGGTACAGGGGTTCCCGGGGAGCTGTTTTTT. Its protein is CAWSGTGVPGELFF. The chain has TRBV30 and TRBJ2-2; 7 bases match TRBD1. The V segment lost 3 bases and the J segment 6 bases; nucleotides outside the gene matches: 7. The CDR3 totals 14 residues. CDR1 and CDR2 from the germline V gene are GTSNPN and SVGIG (reference sequence).

CDR3 sequence (DNA): TGTGCCAGCAGCAACAGGAGGGATTCGGCCGGGGAGCTGTTTTTT. Translation: CASSNRRDSAGELFF. The V call is TRBV7-9, the J call TRBJ2-2; D is possibly TRBD2 (6 bases). The germline gives CDR1 SEHNR, CDR2 FQNEAQ (reference sequence). V gave up 5 bases and J gave up 6 bases, with 16 bases separating them. The CDR3 spans 15 residues.

The V call is TRBV5-1, the J call TRBJ2-5; D possibly corresponds to TRBD1 (5 bases). The J call may be incorrect, as the DNA end agrees better with TRBJ2-7. The CDR3 totals 16 residues. Germline CDR1 is SGHRS and CDR2 is YFSETQ. The CDR3 nucleotides are TGCGCCAGCAGCTGGGCCGGACATTCCGCAAATGACGAGCAGTACTTC. As protein: CASSWAGHSANDEQYF.

V and J are TRBV30 and TRBJ2-7; no clear D gene. The CDR3 totals 13 residues. With 3 bases removed from V and 2 bases from J, the gap between germline ends came to 11 bases. Germline V gene lookup returns CDR1 GTSNPN and CDR2 SVGIG (reference sequence). The chain's CDR3 is CAWRFPGTYEQYF. The CDR3 DNA sequence: TGTGCCTGGAGATTCCCAGGTACCTACGAGCAGTACTTC.

CDR3 protein: CASSPGETEAFF. CDR3 in DNA: TGTGCCAGCAGCCCAGGGGAAACTGAAGCTTTCTTT. This sequence joins TRBV11-3 and TRBJ1-1, with D possibly matching TRBD1 (6 bases). Trimming left V 5 bases short and J 5 bases short, with 9 bases between. Germline V gene lookup returns CDR1 SGHNT and CDR2 YENEEA. CDR3 length equals 12 residues.

CDR3 bases: TGTGCCAGCAGCCCAAATGGGCCAGGCGCGAATTCACCCCTCCACTTT. Amino acids: CASSPNGPGANSPLHF. V gene TRBV7-3 combines with J gene TRBJ1-6, with D unclear. CDR1 SGHTA and CDR2 FQGTGA come from the germline V gene. The CDR3 is 16 amino acids. Trimming cost V 5 bases and J 7 bases, with 18 bases left between them.

The chain is built from TRBV6-1 and TRBJ2-7; 7 bases are shared with TRBD1. Germline-derived CDR1 and CDR2 are MNHNS and SASEGT. This CDR3 spans 15 amino acids. Unmatched junction bases numbered 11, after V lost 8 bases and J lost 1 base. Here the CDR3 reads CASLFRTGVSYEQYF. In DNA form, the CDR3 reads TGTGCCAGCCTCTTCAGGACAGGAGTTTCCTACGAGCAGTACTTC.

This sequence joins TRBV27 and TRBJ2-1; D remains ambiguous. CDR3 length: 13 residues. The germline V gene encodes CDR1 MNHEY and CDR2 SMNVEV (reference sequence). The germline V and J ends were trimmed by 5 bases and 8 bases, with 13 bases remaining between them. The DNA of the CDR3 is TGTGCCAGCAGTCCTAGTGCACGGCATGAGCAGTTCTTC. Its protein is CASSPSARHEQFF.

The genes are TRBV18 and TRBJ2-3, with 10 positions matching TRBD2. J was trimmed by 5 bases and V by 2 bases; bases with no gene match: 10. The CDR3 contains 17 residues. In germline, CDR1 is KGHSH, CDR2 LQKENI. The CDR3 protein is CASSPSGQRGGKDTQYF. CDR3 nucleotide sequence: TGTGCCAGCTCACCATCGGGGCAGCGGGGGGGCAAAGATACGCAGTATTTT.

This chain joins TRBV28 and TRBJ2-2; 8 bases agree with TRBD2. The length of the CDR3 is 17 residues. Germline assignment: CDR1 MDHEN and CDR2 SYDVKM. Trimming cost V 7 bases and J 1 base; bases outside gene matches: 11. This CDR3 is CASTPRGGQVNTGELFF. DNA for the CDR3: TGTGCCAGCACCCCTCGGGGGGGGCAAGTGAACACCGGGGAGCTGTTTTTT.

The rearrangement uses TRBV9 and TRBJ2-5; D ambiguous. The CDR3 spans 13 residues. V gave up 2 bases and J gave up 2 bases, with 7 bases separating them. Germline CDR1 is SGDLS and CDR2 is YYNGEE. In DNA form, the CDR3 reads TGTGCCAGCAGCGTCCGAGGACAAGAGACCCAGTACTTC. It codes for CASSVRGQETQYF.

The chain uses TRBV2 and TRBJ2-3; perhaps TRBD2 as D (5 bases). The CDR3 loop spans 13 amino acids. Between the trimmed V and J ends, which lost 0 bases and 8 bases, there was a span of 9 bases. The germline gives CDR1 SNHLY, CDR2 FYNNEI. In nucleotides, the CDR3 is TGTGCCAGCAGTGAAGCGCGGAGCGGTACGCAGTATTTT. This gives the protein CASSEARSGTQYF.

This chain uses TRBV6-1 with TRBJ2-7; 7 bases match TRBD2. This CDR3 comprises 14 residues. With V trimmed by 4 bases and J by 2 bases, 5 bases remained unmatched. Per germline, CDR1 MNHNS and CDR2 SASEGT. The CDR3 reads CASSGGSGAYEQYF. CDR3 DNA: TGTGCCAGCAGTGGCGGAAGCGGGGCCTACGAGCAGTACTTC.

V usage is TRBV5-1 and J usage is TRBJ2-1, with 10 bases matching TRBD2. Germline assignment: CDR1 SGHRS and CDR2 YFSETQ. CDR3 size: 17 residues. V lost 3 bases and J lost 6; bases outside the gene matches: 12. The CDR3 coding sequence is TGCGCCAGCAGCTCGGGGGAGGGACTAGCGATGAGCAATGAGCAGTTCTTC. Its translation is CASSSGEGLAMSNEQFF.

The genes are TRBV27 and TRBJ2-5; D is undetermined. The end of the DNA is better explained by TRBJ2-7, so the J call may be wrong. From germline, CDR1 is MNHEY and CDR2 SMNVEV (reference sequence). The CDR3 is 14 residues long. In DNA, the CDR3 is TGTGCCAGCAGACCCCCGTGGGCCCTGGCCGAGCAGTACTTC. Translated, it gives CASRPPWALAEQYF.

The rearrangement links TRBV12-5 to TRBJ1-1; D remains ambiguous. This CDR3 is built from 12 residues. V lost 7 bases and J lost 3, with 9 bases in between. Germline V lookup: CDR1 LGHNT, CDR2 FRNRAP. As DNA, the CDR3 is TGTGCTAGTGCGTCGTCTGACACTGAAGCTTTCTTT. It specifies CASASSDTEAFF.

The V gene is TRBV7-2, the J gene TRBJ2-3, with 7 bases fitting TRBD1. CDR3 length equals 14 residues. Germline V gene lookup returns CDR1 SGHTA and CDR2 FQGNSA. Germline trimming cut 6 bases from V and 2 bases from J; bases unmatched to any gene: 5. The CDR3 sequence is CASSTDRDTDTQYF. The CDR3 nucleotides are TGTGCCAGCAGTACCGACAGGGACACAGATACGCAGTATTTT.

The chain is built from TRBV9 and TRBJ2-2; no clear D gene. Germline V gives CDR1 SGDLS, CDR2 YYNGEE. The CDR3 is 15 residues long. Trimming pared 3 bases from V and 3 bases from J, leaving 12 bases between. The CDR3 DNA follows: TGTGCCAGCAGCGGCGCAGGCGTGTACACCGGGGAGCTGTTTTTT. Translating it yields CASSGAGVYTGELFF.